The 8 T cell receptor beta chains below were found in one sample sequenced in a study of read filtering for tumor transcriptome and immune sequencing. From about 400 ng of RNA, a library with molecular barcoded alpha/delta and beta/gamma adaptors was made. TCRdb independently ran MiXCR on the reads; one entry per CDR3 protein. Here the sample spans fewer than 150,000 distinct CDR3 sequences, about an eighth being singletons. The sample comprised a population of CD138-negative cells sorted from bone marrow. The receptor set was obtained from a donor at least 40 years old with multiple myeloma.

Concerning this clonotype itself: A junction boundary mismatches the germline segment, possibly from a read error. The CDR3 here is CASSLARANTGELFF. The CDR3 DNA is TGTGCTAGCAGCTTAGCTAGGGCTAACACCGGGGAGCTGTTTTTT. The gene calls are TRBV7-7 and TRBJ2-2; the D is unclear. The CDR3 is made up of 15 amino acids. Germline CDR1 SSHAT, CDR2 FNYEAQ (reference sequence).

This clonotype has at least ten counts. The chain links TRBV3-1 to TRBJ1-1; D remains unclear. Germline values: CDR1 LGHDT, CDR2 YNNKEL (reference sequence). Trimming cost V 1 base and J 9 bases, with 9 bases left between them. This CDR3 has 12 amino acids. As DNA, the CDR3 is TGTGCCAGCAGCCAAGGTTCGGGGAAAGCTTTCTTT. Translated, it gives CASSQGSGKAFF.

This clonotype came up many times. The chain carries TRBV28 and TRBJ2-3; 9 bases fit TRBD2. The CDR3 sequence is 14 residues long. After removal of 9 bases from V and 4 bases from J, the junction contained 8 bases not matched to a gene. CDR1 and CDR2 from the germline V gene are MDHEN and SYDVKM. CDR3 nucleotide sequence: TGTGCCAGTAGAGCGGGAGGCTTGGCAGATACGCAGTATTTT. It specifies CASRAGGLADTQYF.

Note on this clonotype: With a much larger clone just one base away, this may be a read error. The V call is TRBV12-3 or TRBV12-4, the J call TRBJ1-2, with D possibly TRBD1 on 5 matching bases. The CDR3 runs to 17 residues. As DNA, the CDR3 is TGTGCCAGCAGTTTTACCCCCCAGGGACGGGTAAACTATGGCTTCACCTTC. Translating gives CASSFTPQGRVNYGFTF.

This clonotype was counted many times. V gene TRBV19 combines with J gene TRBJ2-7; D unresolved. The germline V and J ends were trimmed by 1 base and 0 bases, with 16 bases remaining between them. CDR1 and CDR2 (germline): LNHDA, SQIVND (reference sequence). This CDR3 comprises 17 residues. CDR3 DNA: TGTGCCAGTAGTATAGGAAGGAAGCAGCGATCCTCCTACGAGCAGTACTTC. Its translation is CASSIGRKQRSSYEQYF.

This clonotype appeared many times. This chain links TRBV12-3 or TRBV12-4 with TRBJ2-3, with D perhaps TRBD1 (5 bases). With 8 bases removed from V and 5 bases from J, the gap between germline ends came to 17 bases. The CDR3 consists of 14 residues. For the CDR3, the DNA is TGTGCCAGCCGTCCCAAGACAGTCGGAGATACGCAGTATTTT. Its translation: CASRPKTVGDTQYF.

In this sample, this clonotype turned up many times. The chain combines TRBV6-1 with TRBJ2-7; 10 bases agree with TRBD1. Germline loops: CDR1 MNHNS, CDR2 SASEGT. The CDR3 runs to 15 residues. The junction had 3 bases not matched to a gene; V was cut back by 0 bases and J by 4 bases. The CDR3 DNA sequence: TGTGCCAGCAGTGAAGCCGGGACAGGGGATTACGAGCAGTACTTC. It encodes CASSEAGTGDYEQYF.

For this clonotype: This may arise from a read error, as a much more abundant clone is one base away. V is TRBV7-2 and J is TRBJ2-3; D ambiguous. CDR1 is SGHTA, CDR2 FQGNSA, per germline. The CDR3 contains 13 residues. CDR3 amino acids: CASSLSQGDTRYF. In DNA form, the CDR3 reads TGTGCCAGCAGCTTGTCACAAGGAGATACGCGGTATTTT. The whole variable domain, filled in from reference TRBV7-2 and TRBJ2-3, reads GAGVSQSPSNKVTEKGKDVELRCDPISGHTALYWYRQSLGQGLEFLIYFQGNSAPDKSGLPSDRFSAERTGGSVSTLTIQRTQQEDSAVYLCASSLSQGDTRYFGPGTRLTVL.